What follows describes a single TCR beta chain. Its antigen is not identified. This specimen comes from a study of blood T cells in healthy people across ages. The authors ran a second PCR of about 7 to 12 cycles using a sample-barcoded 5' primer and a J-beta primer mix. TCRdb recomputed calls from the 5' RACE reads with MiXCR, one row per CDR3 protein. The sample holds some 1.5 million distinct CDR3 sequences; under 30% are singletons and the top ten take about 8%. V shed 3 bases and J 2 bases; nucleotides not matched to a gene: 7. Germline V lookup: CDR1 SQVTM, CDR2 ANQGSEA. CDR3 length equals 16 residues. Broader study findings: A strong correlation was found between TCR beta diversity and the percentage of naive T cells.

V is TRBV29-1 and J is TRBJ2-3; 11 bases map to TRBD2. The clonotype originates from a woman in her twenties or thirties in good health. What was sequenced was blood. The CDR3 DNA reads TGCAGCGTTGAGACGTTAGCGGGAGGGGACACAGATACGCAGTATTTT. It yields the protein CSVETLAGGDTDTQYF.